One and the same sample provided the 21 T cell receptor beta chains below, sequenced in a study of spatial heterogeneity in lung cancer. One entry per CDR3 protein results from TCRdb running MiXCR on the 5' RACE reads. The table records around 60,000 distinct CDR3 sequences, approximately 8% of them present only once. Documented time point: sample taken at primary tumor resection. Unsorted whole RNA samples from tumor, nontumor lung or frozen PBMC were sequenced. The sequences come from PBMCs, collected at surgery. The receptors shown here come from a female donor with early-stage non-small cell lung cancer.

CDR3 sequence: CASSNPLADTGELFF. CDR3 DNA: TGTGCCAGCAGCAACCCTCTGGCGGACACCGGGGAGCTGTTTTTT. The gene calls are TRBV5-6 and TRBJ2-2, with D unclear. The CDR3 extends over 15 amino acids. V was cut by 4 bases and J by 3 bases, with 13 bases left in between. The V gene's germline CDR1 is SGHDT and CDR2 YYEEEE.

This clonotype was counted a few times. J is TRBJ1-2 and V is TRBV3-1, with D perhaps matching TRBD1 (5 bases). Trimming removed 4 bases from V and 8 bases from J, with 14 bases in between. Germline V CDR1 and CDR2: LGHDT, YNNKEL (reference sequence). The CDR3 has 13 residues. The CDR3 DNA follows: TGTGCCAGCAGCCCCGACAGTTGGCGAGGCTACACCTTC. It is translated as CASSPDSWRGYTF. The whole variable domain, filled in from reference TRBV3-1 and TRBJ1-2, reads DTAVSQTPKYLVTQMGNDKSIKCEQNLGHDTMYWYKQDSKKFLKIMFSYNNKELIINETVPNRFSPKSPDKAHLNLHINSLELGDSAVYFCASSPDSWRGYTFGSGTRLTVV.

The table lists this clonotype with a few counts. The chain couples TRBV12-3 or TRBV12-4 to TRBJ1-5; TRBD1 matches 7 bases. Germline trimming cut 1 base from V and 5 bases from J; bases unmatched to any gene: 2. The CDR3 runs 14 residues. CDR3 DNA sequence: TGTGCCAGCAGTTTAGACAGGGGATATCAGCCCCAGCATTTT. Its translation: CASSLDRGYQPQHF.

This clonotype was counted many times. This chain joins TRBV6-1 and TRBJ2-4; D remains unclear. Germline V gene data show CDR1 as MNHNS and CDR2 as SASEGT. V shed 6 bases and J shed 5 bases, with 8 bases lying between them. The CDR3 is 12 amino acids. The chain's CDR3 is CASRDRENIQYF. CDR3 DNA sequence: TGTGCCAGCAGGGACCGAGAAAACATTCAGTACTTC.

This clonotype was seen at least ten times. This sequence joins TRBV10-3 and TRBJ2-3; D is uncertain. Germline V gene sequence: CDR1 ENHRY, CDR2 SYGVKD. The CDR3 has 14 residues. The V gene lost 3 bases and the J gene lost 0 bases, with 7 bases spanning the gap. The CDR3 DNA follows: TGTGCCATCAGTGACGGTACTAGCACAGATACGCAGTATTTT. It yields the protein CAISDGTSTDTQYF.

This clonotype was found many times. The chain links TRBV4-1 to TRBJ1-2; no clear D. The V end was cut by 4 bases, the J end by 8 bases, with 20 bases between. The germline CDR1 and CDR2 sequences are MGHRA and YSYEKL. The CDR3 runs to 15 residues. The CDR3 DNA reads TGCGCCAGCAGCCCGGTGGCGGAAAAAGTCGGAGGCTACACCTTC. Translating it yields CASSPVAEKVGGYTF.

This clonotype appeared a few times. The chain joins TRBV12-3 or TRBV12-4 to TRBJ1-4, with 8 bases identical to TRBD1. The CDR3 sequence is 12 residues long. V shed 3 bases, J shed 15 bases, and the junction held 6 bases outside the gene matches. Here the CDR3 DNA reads TGTGCCAGCAGTTTCTCGGACAGGGATGTGTTTTTT. Translated, it gives CASSFSDRDVFF.

Only a few counts were recorded for this clonotype. The chain has TRBV7-2 and TRBJ2-1, with D possibly matching TRBD1 (5 bases). V lost 5 bases, J lost 4 bases, and 6 bases lay in between. CDR1 is SGHTA and CDR2 is FQGNSA in the germline V gene. There are 12 residues in the CDR3. The CDR3 coding sequence is TGTGCCAGCAGCCGACAGTACAATGAGCAGTTCTTC. Translating gives CASSRQYNEQFF.

The table lists this clonotype with many counts. The CDR3 DNA follows: TGTGCCAGCAGCGTAGAGGGACACTCCCCCTACGAGCAGTACTTC. Its protein is CASSVEGHSPYEQYF. The V and J genes are TRBV9 and TRBJ2-7, with D possibly TRBD1 on 6 matching bases. The V end was cut by 0 bases, the J end by 2 bases, with 12 bases between. The germline V gene has CDR1 SGDLS and CDR2 YYNGEE. The CDR3 is 15 residues long.

The rearrangement uses TRBV4-1 and TRBJ2-1; perhaps TRBD2 as D (5 bases). Germline CDR1 reads MGHRA; CDR2 reads YSYEKL. Trimming took 7 bases from V and 3 from J, leaving 7 bases between them. The CDR3 length is 12 residues. CDR3 nucleotides: TGCGCCAGCACTCGGGACTACAATGAGCAGTTCTTC. Its protein is CASTRDYNEQFF.

This clonotype was observed a handful of times. The chain joins TRBV20-1 to TRBJ2-5; D is ambiguous. The CDR3 is 13 amino acids. CDR1 DFQATT and CDR2 SNEGSKA come from the germline V gene (reference sequence). V was trimmed by 3 bases and J by 2 bases, leaving 10 bases between them. CDR3 amino acids: CSASAPPQETQYF. The CDR3 bases are TGCAGTGCTAGCGCGCCCCCTCAAGAGACCCAGTACTTC.

V usage is TRBV19 and J usage is TRBJ2-2; no clear D. This CDR3 spans 14 amino acids. Trimming pared 3 bases from V and 2 bases from J, leaving 7 bases between. The V gene's germline CDR1 is LNHDA and CDR2 SQIVND (reference sequence). CDR3: CASSIARNTGELFF. DNA of the CDR3: TGTGCCAGTAGTATCGCTAGAAACACCGGGGAGCTGTTTTTT.

A few counts support this clonotype. J is TRBJ2-1 and V is TRBV29-1; 10 nucleotides agree with TRBD2. The CDR3 loop spans 14 amino acids. Germline CDR1 and CDR2: SQVTM and ANQGSEA. The V gene end was trimmed by 4 bases and the J gene end by 7 bases; junction bases not matched to a gene: 7. The DNA of the CDR3 is TGCAGCGTTGGATTAGCGGGAGGTAAGAATGAGCAGTTCTTC. Residues: CSVGLAGGKNEQFF.

This chain uses TRBV5-1 with TRBJ2-3; 9 bases are shared with TRBD1. The CDR3 length is 17 residues. V lost 2 bases, J lost 3 bases, and 10 bases stayed unmatched. Germline CDR1 reads SGHRS; CDR2 reads YFSETQ. CDR3 DNA sequence: TGCGCCAGCAGCTTTACAGGGGGCGCCGTTCTGACAGATACGCAGTATTTT. Amino acid sequence: CASSFTGGAVLTDTQYF.

This clonotype was counted many times. V and J are TRBV5-6 and TRBJ2-7; D remains ambiguous. The CDR3 runs 14 residues. From germline, CDR1 is SGHDT and CDR2 YYEEEE. Trimming took off 1 base at V and 0 bases at J, with 8 bases between the two ends. The CDR3 DNA reads as TGTGCCAGCAGCTTGAAGGGCAGCTCCTACGAGCAGTACGTC. This codes for CASSLKGSSYEQYV.

This clonotype was counted a few times. This chain uses TRBV3-1 with TRBJ2-1, with 12 positions matching TRBD2. Per the germline V gene, CDR1 is LGHDT and CDR2 is YNNKEL (reference sequence). Trimming removed 6 bases from V and 8 bases from J; junction bases left unmatched: 8. This CDR3 is 15 amino acids long. DNA for the CDR3: TGTGCCAGCAGACCCTGGACTAGCGGGATTGATGAGCAGTTCTTC. This translates into CASRPWTSGIDEQFF.

The CDR3 region has the DNA TGTGCCAGCAGTGGGACTCCTCTTTCAAATGAGCAGTTCTTC. Protein product: CASSGTPLSNEQFF. V is TRBV2 and J is TRBJ2-1; TRBD2 is a possible D gene (5 bases). Germline loops: CDR1 SNHLY, CDR2 FYNNEI. The CDR3 spans 14 residues. Trimming pared 4 bases from V and 7 bases from J, leaving 14 bases between.

The genes are TRBV20-1 and TRBJ2-7, with 7 positions matching TRBD2. Trimming removed 6 bases from V and 0 bases from J; junction bases left unmatched: 5. This CDR3 comprises 13 residues. Germline lookup yields CDR1 DFQATT and CDR2 SNEGSKA (reference sequence). The CDR3 region has the DNA TGCAGTGCAGAGCGGGGTAGCTCCTACGAGCAGTACTTC. Protein product: CSAERGSSYEQYF.

The table lists this clonotype with a few counts. This chain links TRBV6-2 or TRBV6-3 with TRBJ1-1; D unresolved. The CDR3 consists of 12 residues. Germline values: CDR1 MNHEY, CDR2 SVGEGT. The germline V and J ends were trimmed by 0 bases and 10 bases, with 9 bases remaining between them. CDR3 in DNA: TGTGCCAGCAGTTACTCGGGATCGGGAGCTTTCTTT. Encoded protein: CASSYSGSGAFF.

The chain employs TRBV5-1 and TRBJ2-5, with D perhaps TRBD1 (7 bases). The CDR3 runs to 17 residues. Germline CDR1 SGHRS, CDR2 YFSETQ. Trimming shortened V by 0 bases and J by 1 base, and 16 bases separated the two germline ends. CDR3 protein: CASSLAGGGPPQETQYF. The CDR3 region has the DNA TGCGCCAGCAGCTTGGCAGGGGGAGGTCCCCCCCAAGAGACCCAGTACTTC.

In its sample, this clonotype was seen a few times. V gene TRBV3-1 combines with J gene TRBJ2-1; D remains unclear. Germline CDR1 LGHDT, CDR2 YNNKEL (reference sequence). Trimming took 0 bases from V and 2 from J, leaving 20 bases between them. The CDR3 runs to 19 residues. The CDR3 sequence is CASSQDPPIGLQAYNEQFF. Written as DNA, the CDR3 is TGTGCCAGCAGCCAAGATCCCCCTATTGGGCTCCAAGCCTACAATGAGCAGTTCTTC.